This section outlines one T cell receptor (beta chain) sequence together with its context. The data derive from a study of OX40 agonist ivuxolimab in advanced cancers. TCRdb's table, derived via immunoSEQ multiplex PCR, lists solely in-frame clones and lacks some. The repertoire includes about 84,000 clones, over 80% of them detected once, and around 0.44% sits in the top ten. The TCR sequence derives from an adult with an advanced solid tumor such as melanoma, head and neck, liver or kidney cancer. The sample in question was CD4+ or CD8+ T cells sorted from blood, obtained in a trial of the OX40 agonist ivuxolimab.

The CDR3 DNA is TGTGCCAGCTCACCTCGTGCTGGGGCCAACGTCCTGACTTTC. Translating gives CASSPRAGANVLTF. The chain has TRBV18 and TRBJ2-6; D is uncertain. The CDR3 length is 14 residues. Germline V gene lookup returns CDR1 KGHSH and CDR2 LQKENI. V lost 3 bases and J 2 bases, leaving 5 bases between the germline ends.